The next 20 T cell receptor beta chains were all read from a single sample in a study of blood T cell repertoires in COVID-19. Generated by immunoSEQ multiplex PCR, the TCRdb table keeps only in-frame clones and is missing some. The sample shows approximately 110,000 clones, around four fifths of them seen only once. The sequenced sample was peripheral blood. These receptors were taken from a woman aged 40 to 50 with acute or convalescent COVID-19.

The rearrangement links TRBV27 to TRBJ1-1; 10 bases are a match to TRBD1. The length of the CDR3 is 15 residues. Germline V gene data show CDR1 as MNHEY and CDR2 as SMNVEV (reference sequence). Trimming took 5 bases from V and 7 from J; bases not matched to a gene: 10. The CDR3 region has the DNA TGTGCCAGCAGTCCCCAACCGACAGGGGGCGATGAAGCTTTCTTT. Translation gives CASSPQPTGGDEAFF.

The J gene is TRBJ2-3, the V gene TRBV4-3; unclear D gene. The CDR3 sequence is 15 residues long. Germline CDR1 is LGHNA and CDR2 is YSLEER. V lost 0 bases and J 2 bases, leaving 9 bases between the germline ends. The CDR3 nucleotides are TGCGCCAGCAGCCAAGAGAACTCTAACACAGATACGCAGTATTTT. Its translation: CASSQENSNTDTQYF.

This chain joins TRBV11-2 and TRBJ2-7; weak D call: TRBD2 (5 bases). V lost 2 bases and J lost 2, with 10 bases in between. Per the germline V gene, CDR1 is SGHAT and CDR2 is FQNNGV. This CDR3 has 14 residues. CDR3 sequence (DNA): TGTGCCAGCAGCTTACTGAGGGTCGCCTACGAGCAGTACTTC. Its translation: CASSLLRVAYEQYF.

This clone was detected only once. The chain couples TRBV30 to TRBJ1-5; 9 bases fit TRBD1. Germline CDR1 is GTSNPN and CDR2 is SVGIG (reference sequence). The CDR3 has 14 amino acids. V shed 6 bases, J shed 5 bases, and the junction held 8 bases outside the gene matches. CDR3 in amino acids: CACNPGQGYQPQHF. CDR3 DNA: TGTGCCTGTAACCCGGGACAGGGCTATCAGCCCCAGCATTTT.

The gene calls are TRBV6-5 and TRBJ2-7; TRBD2 matches at 9 bases. The CDR3 covers 13 residues. From germline, CDR1 is MNHEY and CDR2 SVGAGI. J gave up 4 bases and V 11 bases, and 9 bases lay outside the gene matches. This CDR3 is CACGGAVGYEQYF. CDR3 bases: TGTGCCTGCGGGGGGGCCGTCGGATACGAGCAGTACTTC.

CDR3 sequence (DNA): TGCGCCAGCAGCTTGGGGCCTCAGGCTAGCGGATCCTACGAGCAGTACTTC. Protein: CASSLGPQASGSYEQYF. This sequence joins TRBV5-1 and TRBJ2-7, with 7 bases aligning to TRBD2. After removal of 0 bases from V and 1 base from J, the junction contained 10 bases not matched to a gene. CDR3 length: 17 amino acids. CDR1 and CDR2 (germline): SGHRS, YFSETQ.

The gene calls are TRBV11-3 and TRBJ2-7; 9 bases are shared with TRBD1. This CDR3 contains 14 residues. CDR1 is SGHNT, CDR2 YENEEA, per germline. The trim removed 5 bases at V and 2 bases at J, leaving 4 bases unmatched. The chain's CDR3 is CASSPRTGAYEQYF. The CDR3 DNA reads TGTGCCAGCAGCCCGAGGACAGGGGCCTACGAGCAGTACTTC.

This clone was detected only a few times. The genes are TRBV20-1 and TRBJ1-1; possible D gene TRBD1, 5 bases. Trimming removed 3 bases at V and 1 base at J, with 9 bases between. This CDR3 comprises 13 residues. Germline-derived CDR1 and CDR2 are DFQATT and SNEGSKA (reference sequence). The CDR3 DNA follows: TGCAGTGCTAGTGACGGGGGGAACACTGAAGCTTTCTTT. Translating it yields CSASDGGNTEAFF.

This clone has a handful of counts. V gene TRBV3-1 (or the pseudogene TRBV3-2) combines with J gene TRBJ2-7, with 7 positions matching TRBD2. The junction had 8 bases not matched to a gene; V was cut back by 7 bases and J by 5 bases. Germline assignment: CDR1 LGHDT and CDR2 YNNKEL (reference sequence). This CDR3 comprises 13 residues. CDR3 DNA sequence: TGTGCCAGCACGGGACTAATCTCGAACGAGCAGTACTTC. Translated: CASTGLISNEQYF.

The chain combines TRBV6-9 with TRBJ1-5; weak D call: TRBD1 (6 bases). The CDR3 contains 14 residues. Looked up from germline, CDR1 is MNHGY and CDR2 is SVAAGI. Trimming took 4 bases from V and 2 from J, leaving 9 bases between them. The CDR3: CASSSSGGNQPQHF. The CDR3 region has the DNA TGTGCCAGCAGTTCTTCAGGGGGCAATCAGCCCCAGCATTTT.

The chain carries TRBV5-5 and TRBJ2-1; possibly TRBD1 for D (5 bases). This CDR3 comprises 14 residues. Trimming cost V 0 bases and J 6 bases, with 10 bases left between them. CDR1 SGHKS and CDR2 YYEKEE come from the germline V gene (reference sequence). CDR3 region: CASSLVRVSNEQFF. The CDR3 DNA is TGTGCCAGCAGCTTGGTCAGGGTCTCCAATGAGCAGTTCTTC.

The chain recombines TRBV9 with TRBJ1-5; 8 bases fit TRBD1. Germline V gene lookup returns CDR1 SGDLS and CDR2 YYNGEE. This CDR3 region has 12 residues. V lost 7 bases and J lost 6; bases outside the gene matches: 3. The DNA of the CDR3 is TGTGCCAGCGGACAGGGCGCTCAGCCCCAGCATTTT. Its translation is CASGQGAQPQHF.

Here the CDR3 reads CASSFGGAKGDTQYF. As DNA, the CDR3 is TGTGCCAGCAGTTTTGGGGGGGCCAAGGGAGATACGCAGTATTTT. J is TRBJ2-3 and V is TRBV27; TRBD2 is a possible D gene (7 bases). Trimming removed 3 bases at V and 5 bases at J, with 15 bases between. This CDR3 is built from 15 residues. Germline V gives CDR1 MNHEY, CDR2 SMNVEV (reference sequence).

V and J are TRBV5-1 and TRBJ1-1; D is unresolved. The V end lost 4 bases, the J end lost 5 bases, and 12 bases lay between the germline ends. CDR3 length: 13 amino acids. Germline V gene lookup returns CDR1 SGHRS and CDR2 YFSETQ. Written as DNA, the CDR3 is TGCGCCAGCAGCCCCTTACTAGGGACTGAAGCTTTCTTT. Protein: CASSPLLGTEAFF.

The count of this clone is one. The genes are TRBV5-1 and TRBJ1-3; D may be TRBD1 (5 bases). Looked up from germline, CDR1 is SGHRS and CDR2 is YFSETQ. This CDR3 has 14 amino acids. V was clipped by 4 bases and J by 0 bases, with 8 bases between them. CDR3 DNA sequence: TGCGCCAGCAGCATAGGGGTCTCTGGAAACACCATATATTTT. Its translation is CASSIGVSGNTIYF.

The chain links TRBV4-1 to TRBJ1-1, with TRBD1 as a possible D gene (5 bases). The CDR3 has 16 amino acids. Germline CDR1 reads MGHRA; CDR2 reads YSYEKL. V lost 4 bases and J lost 5, with 20 bases in between. CDR3 loop: CASSPRVAGRETEAFF. CDR3 DNA sequence: TGCGCCAGCAGCCCTAGGGTTGCAGGGCGGGAAACTGAAGCTTTCTTT.

The gene calls are TRBV24-1 and TRBJ1-5; a weak D match, TRBD1 (6 bases). Germline CDR1 KGHDR, CDR2 SFDVKD. The V and J ends lost 7 bases and 1 base respectively, with 10 bases between them. The length of the CDR3 is 14 residues. In nucleotides, the CDR3 is TGTGCCACCAGCGACCAGGGGAGCAATCAGCCCCAGCATTTT. Amino acid sequence: CATSDQGSNQPQHF.

The chain couples TRBV3-1 (or the pseudogene TRBV3-2) to TRBJ2-7, with TRBD1 matching over 9 bases. This CDR3 is 15 amino acids long. Unmatched junction bases numbered 6, after V lost 3 bases and J lost 3 bases. The germline gives CDR1 LGHDT, CDR2 YNNKEL (reference sequence). The DNA of the CDR3 is TGTGCCAGCAGCCAGTACAGGGGGCCCCACTACGAGCAGTACTTC. Translated: CASSQYRGPHYEQYF.

The chain's CDR3 is CAWAGQGKSEAFF. In DNA form, the CDR3 reads TGTGCCTGGGCGGGACAGGGGAAGAGTGAAGCTTTCTTT. The chain links TRBV30 to TRBJ1-1; 10 positions match TRBD1. The CDR3 length is 13 residues. V dropped 5 bases and J dropped 7; count of bases not matched to a gene: 7. Germline CDR1 reads GTSNPN; CDR2 reads SVGIG (reference sequence). Full variable domain (rest looked up from reference TRBV30 and TRBJ1-1): SQTIHQWPATLVQPVGSPLSLECTVEGTSNPNLYWYRQAAGRGLQLLFYSVGIGQISSEVPQNLSASRPQDRQFILSSKKLLLSDSGFYLCAWAGQGKSEAFFGQGTRLTVV.

This clone was seen only once. This chain connects TRBV11-2 to TRBJ2-3; 13 bases are shared with TRBD2. In germline, CDR1 is SGHAT, CDR2 FQNNGV. The CDR3 extends over 16 amino acids. The trim removed 10 bases at V and 3 bases at J, leaving 10 bases unmatched. CDR3 sequence reads: CATRLAGGRLTDTQYF. The CDR3 nucleotides are TGTGCCACCAGACTAGCGGGGGGACGGTTGACAGATACGCAGTATTTT.